This T cell receptor (beta chain) was sequenced in a study of shared clonotypes between healthy human individuals. General study results and limits: Non-shared clonotypes had lower generation probabilities than clonotypes shared by all four sorted-subset donors.

CD45RO-negative CD8 cells positively selected for CCR7 made up the naive population, which excluded terminally differentiated effector memory CD45RA+ cells. Donors comprised healthy HIV-negative adults lacking recent acute infections or vaccinations. As concerns this clone: Antigen specificity is unknown.

Produced via immunoSEQ multiplex PCR; TCRdb's table is partial and in-frame only. The sample records roughly 2 million clones, around 96% being singletons. This clonotype originated in a man aged 18 to 30 in good health. Sequencing input: naive CD8+ T cells sorted from blood.

The CDR3: CASSPHVTVSNQYF. CDR3 DNA: TGTGCCAGCAGTCCCCACGTAACCGTCTCCAATCAGTACTTC. The chain employs TRBV28 and TRBJ2-7; D unresolved. The CDR3 extends over 14 amino acids. V was pared by 5 bases and J by 10 bases, with 21 bases between. Germline V gene sequence: CDR1 MDHEN, CDR2 SYDVKM.